The present T cell receptor (beta chain) was sequenced within a study of shared clonotypes between healthy human individuals. Notes on the study in general: Researchers found naive subsets generally carried larger estimated richness than memory subsets. Despite large depth, rarefaction showed incomplete sorted-subset sequencing.

Germline-derived CDR1 and CDR2 are SGHNT and YENEEA. V lost 3 bases and J lost 3, with 15 bases in between. The CDR3 has 15 amino acids. Sequenced by immunoSEQ multiplex PCR; TCRdb stores in-frame clones only, minus some. The repertoire holds around 700,000 clones, with 90% to 95% as singletons. Naive CD8 cells lacked CD45RO, underwent positive selection for CCR7 and left out terminally differentiated effector memory CD45RA+ cells. Concerning this clone: What it binds is not known.

Sample: naive CD8+ T cells sorted from blood. This rearrangement joins TRBV11-3 to TRBJ2-7; possible D gene TRBD2, 6 bases. The TCR originated in a man younger than 40 in good health. The CDR3 region is CASSFGSWDFYEQYF. The CDR3 nucleotides are TGTGCCAGCAGCTTCGGCTCTTGGGACTTCTACGAGCAGTACTTC. Full variable domain (rest looked up from reference TRBV11-3 and TRBJ2-7): EAGVVQSPRYKIIEKKQPVAFWCNPISGHNTLYWYLQNLGQGPELLIRYENEEAVDDSQLPKDRFSAERLKGVDSTLKIQPAELGDSAVYLCASSFGSWDFYEQYFGPGTRLTVT.